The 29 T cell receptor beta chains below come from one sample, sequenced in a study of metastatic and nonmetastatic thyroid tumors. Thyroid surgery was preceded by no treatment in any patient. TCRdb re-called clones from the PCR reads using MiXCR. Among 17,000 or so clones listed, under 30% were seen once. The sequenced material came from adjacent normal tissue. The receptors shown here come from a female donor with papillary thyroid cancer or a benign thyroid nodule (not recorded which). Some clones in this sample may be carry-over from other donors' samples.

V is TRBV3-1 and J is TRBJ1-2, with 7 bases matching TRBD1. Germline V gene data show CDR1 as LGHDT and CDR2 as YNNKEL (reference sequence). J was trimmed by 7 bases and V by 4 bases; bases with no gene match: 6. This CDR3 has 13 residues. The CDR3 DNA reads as TGTGCCAGCAGCCGAGACAGGGCTCGTGGCTACACCTTC. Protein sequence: CASSRDRARGYTF. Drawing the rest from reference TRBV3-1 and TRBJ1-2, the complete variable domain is DTAVSQTPKYLVTQMGNDKSIKCEQNLGHDTMYWYKQDSKKFLKIMFSYNNKELIINETVPNRFSPKSPDKAHLNLHINSLELGDSAVYFCASSRDRARGYTFGSGTRLTVV.

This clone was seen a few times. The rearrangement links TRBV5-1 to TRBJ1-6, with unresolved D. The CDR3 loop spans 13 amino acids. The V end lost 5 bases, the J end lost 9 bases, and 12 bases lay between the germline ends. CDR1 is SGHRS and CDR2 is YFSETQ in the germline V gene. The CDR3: CASRSDQTSPLHF. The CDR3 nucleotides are TGCGCCAGCAGGTCAGACCAAACTTCACCCCTCCACTTT.

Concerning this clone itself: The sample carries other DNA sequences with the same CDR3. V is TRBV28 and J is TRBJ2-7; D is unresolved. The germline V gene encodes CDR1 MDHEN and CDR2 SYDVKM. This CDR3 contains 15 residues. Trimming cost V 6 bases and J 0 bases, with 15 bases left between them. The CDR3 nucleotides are TGTGCCAGCAGCACCAGTGGAAAAAGCTCCTACGAGCAGTACTTC. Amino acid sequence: CASSTSGKSSYEQYF.

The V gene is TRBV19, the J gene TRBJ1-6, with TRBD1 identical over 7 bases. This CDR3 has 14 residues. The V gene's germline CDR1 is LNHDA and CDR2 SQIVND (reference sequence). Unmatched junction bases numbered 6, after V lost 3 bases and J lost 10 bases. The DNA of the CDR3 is TGTGCCAGTAGTATCGACAGGGCTCGGTCACCCCTCCACTTT. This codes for CASSIDRARSPLHF.

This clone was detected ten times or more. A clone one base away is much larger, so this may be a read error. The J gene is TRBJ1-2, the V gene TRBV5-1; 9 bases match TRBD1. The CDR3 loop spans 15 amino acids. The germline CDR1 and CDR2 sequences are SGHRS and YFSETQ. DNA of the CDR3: TGCGCCGGCAGTCCTTACCGGGACAGGGCCCATGGCTACACCTTC. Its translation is CAGSPYRDRAHGYTF.

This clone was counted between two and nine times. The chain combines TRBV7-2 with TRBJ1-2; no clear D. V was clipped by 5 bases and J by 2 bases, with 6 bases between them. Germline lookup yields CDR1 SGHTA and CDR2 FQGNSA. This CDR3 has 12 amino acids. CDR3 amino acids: CASSPRNYGYTF. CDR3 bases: TGTGCCAGCAGCCCCCGAAACTATGGCTACACCTTC.

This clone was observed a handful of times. The CDR3 sequence: CASSSSSGGPESTDTQYF. For the CDR3, the DNA is TGTGCCAGCAGCTCTTCTAGCGGGGGGCCGGAAAGCACAGATACGCAGTATTTT. This sequence joins TRBV13 and TRBJ2-3; 11 bases fit TRBD2. V dropped 4 bases and J dropped 0; count of bases not matched to a gene: 9. This CDR3 has 18 residues. Looked up from germline, CDR1 is PRHDT and CDR2 is FYEKMQ (reference sequence).

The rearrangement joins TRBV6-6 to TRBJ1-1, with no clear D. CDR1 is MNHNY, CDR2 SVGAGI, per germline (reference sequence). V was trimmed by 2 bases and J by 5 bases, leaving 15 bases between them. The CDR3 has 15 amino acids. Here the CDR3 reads CASSYQALKTTEAFF. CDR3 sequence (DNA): TGTGCCAGCAGTTACCAAGCACTTAAGACTACTGAAGCTTTCTTT.

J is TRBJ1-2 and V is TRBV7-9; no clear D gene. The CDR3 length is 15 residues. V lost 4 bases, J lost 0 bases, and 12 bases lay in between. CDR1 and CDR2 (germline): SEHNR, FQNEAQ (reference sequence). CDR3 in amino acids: CASSSTRGSNYGYTF. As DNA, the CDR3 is TGTGCCAGCAGCTCGACCCGGGGTTCTAACTATGGCTACACCTTC. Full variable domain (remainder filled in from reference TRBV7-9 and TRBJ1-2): DTGVSQNPRHKITKRGQNVTFRCDPISEHNRLYWYRQTLGQGPEFLTYFQNEAQLEKSRLLSDRFSAERPKGSFSTLEIQRTEQGDSAMYLCASSSTRGSNYGYTFGSGTRLTVV.

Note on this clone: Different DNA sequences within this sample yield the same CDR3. The CDR3 DNA sequence: TGTGCCAGCAGTTTGGGGCTCCGAAATGAGCAGTTCTTC. Translated, it gives CASSLGLRNEQFF. The genes are TRBV12-3 or TRBV12-4 and TRBJ2-1; possible D gene TRBD1, 5 bases. V shed 3 bases and J shed 7 bases, with 10 bases lying between them. CDR3 size: 13 residues.

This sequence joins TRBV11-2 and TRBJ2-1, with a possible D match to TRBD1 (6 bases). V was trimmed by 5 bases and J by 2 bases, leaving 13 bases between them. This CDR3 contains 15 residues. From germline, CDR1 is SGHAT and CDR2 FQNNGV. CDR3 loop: CASSNRVGTYNEQFF. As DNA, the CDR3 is TGTGCCAGCAGCAACAGGGTCGGGACCTACAATGAGCAGTTCTTC.

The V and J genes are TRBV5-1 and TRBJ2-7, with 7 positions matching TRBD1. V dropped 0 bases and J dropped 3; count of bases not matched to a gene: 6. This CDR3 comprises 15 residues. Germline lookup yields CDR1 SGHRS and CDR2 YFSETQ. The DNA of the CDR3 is TGCGCCAGCAGCTTGGAGGGACAGTATCTCTACGAGCAGTACTTC. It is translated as CASSLEGQYLYEQYF.

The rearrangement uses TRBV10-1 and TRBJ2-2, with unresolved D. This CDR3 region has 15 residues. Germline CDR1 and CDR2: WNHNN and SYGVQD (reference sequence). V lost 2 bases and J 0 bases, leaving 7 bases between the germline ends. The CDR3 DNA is TGCGCCAGCAGTGAGACGGCCTCGAACACCGGGGAGCTGTTTTTT. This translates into CASSETASNTGELFF.

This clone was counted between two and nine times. CDR3 DNA: TGTGCCAGCAGGCCTGGGACCGATTATAGCAATCAGCCCCAGCATTTT. This translates into CASRPGTDYSNQPQHF. This sequence joins TRBV6-1 and TRBJ1-5, with TRBD1 as a possible D gene (5 bases). This CDR3 spans 16 amino acids. Germline V CDR1 and CDR2: MNHNS, SASEGT. V was pared by 6 bases and J by 0 bases, with 15 bases between.

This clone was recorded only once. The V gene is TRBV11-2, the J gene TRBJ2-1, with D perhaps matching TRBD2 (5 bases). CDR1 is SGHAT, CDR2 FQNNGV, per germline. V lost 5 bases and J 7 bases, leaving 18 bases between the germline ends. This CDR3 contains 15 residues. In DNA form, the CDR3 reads TGTGCCAGCAGCCGCCGGACTCGCGTGGGGAATGAGCAGTTCTTC. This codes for CASSRRTRVGNEQFF.

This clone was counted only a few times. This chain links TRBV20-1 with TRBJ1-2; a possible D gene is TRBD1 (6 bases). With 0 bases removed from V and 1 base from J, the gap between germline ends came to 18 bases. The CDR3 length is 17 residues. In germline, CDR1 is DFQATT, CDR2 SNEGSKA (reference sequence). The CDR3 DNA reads TGCAGTGCTAGAGATGAAGGGCGACAGGAGAGTAACTATGGCTACACCTTC. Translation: CSARDEGRQESNYGYTF.

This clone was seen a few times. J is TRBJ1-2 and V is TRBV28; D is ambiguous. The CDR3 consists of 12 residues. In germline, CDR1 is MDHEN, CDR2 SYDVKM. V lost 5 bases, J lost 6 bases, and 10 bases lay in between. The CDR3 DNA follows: TGTGCCAGCAGTATGGGTAAAGATGGCTACACCTTC. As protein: CASSMGKDGYTF.

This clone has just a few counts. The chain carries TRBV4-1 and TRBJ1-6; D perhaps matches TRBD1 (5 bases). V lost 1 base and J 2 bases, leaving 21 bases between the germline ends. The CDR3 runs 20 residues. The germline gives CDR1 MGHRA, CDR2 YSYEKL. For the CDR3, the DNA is TGCGCCAGCAGCCAAGTAGAAGTGCGGCAGGGCTCTACCTATAATTCACCCCTCCACTTT. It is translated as CASSQVEVRQGSTYNSPLHF.

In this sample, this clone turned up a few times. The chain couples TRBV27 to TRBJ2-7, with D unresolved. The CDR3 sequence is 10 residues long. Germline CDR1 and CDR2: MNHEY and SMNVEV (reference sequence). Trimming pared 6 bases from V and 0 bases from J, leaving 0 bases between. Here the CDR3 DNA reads TGTGCCAGCAGCTCCTACGAGCAGTACTTC. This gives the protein CASSSYEQYF.

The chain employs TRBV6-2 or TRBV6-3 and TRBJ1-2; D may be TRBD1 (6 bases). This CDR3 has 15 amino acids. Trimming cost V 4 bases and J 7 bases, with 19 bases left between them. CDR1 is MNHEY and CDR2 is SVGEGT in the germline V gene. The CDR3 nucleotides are TGTGCCAGCAGTTCTGGTGGGACGGGGGCGCTTGGCTACACCTTC. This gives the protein CASSSGGTGALGYTF.

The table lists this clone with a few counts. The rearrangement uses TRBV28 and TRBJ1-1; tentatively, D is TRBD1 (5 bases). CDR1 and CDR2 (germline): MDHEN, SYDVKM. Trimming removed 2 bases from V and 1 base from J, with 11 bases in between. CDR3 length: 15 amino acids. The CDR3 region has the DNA TGTGCCAGCAGTTTAGTTCGGGGGGAGAACACTGAAGCTTTCTTT. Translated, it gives CASSLVRGENTEAFF.

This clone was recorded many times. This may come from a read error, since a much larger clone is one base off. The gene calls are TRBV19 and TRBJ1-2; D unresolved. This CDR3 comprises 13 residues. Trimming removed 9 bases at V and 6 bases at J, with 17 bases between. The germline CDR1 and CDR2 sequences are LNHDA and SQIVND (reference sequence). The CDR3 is CASKRREQDGYTF. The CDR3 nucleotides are TGTGCCAGCAAGCGAAGGGAACAAGATGGCTACACCTTC.

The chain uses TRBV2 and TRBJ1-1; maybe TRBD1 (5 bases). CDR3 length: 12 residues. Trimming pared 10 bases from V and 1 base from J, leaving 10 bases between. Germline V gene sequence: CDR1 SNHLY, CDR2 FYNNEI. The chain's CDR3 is CATGGWNTEAFF. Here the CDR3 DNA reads TGTGCCACGGGGGGGTGGAACACTGAAGCTTTCTTT.

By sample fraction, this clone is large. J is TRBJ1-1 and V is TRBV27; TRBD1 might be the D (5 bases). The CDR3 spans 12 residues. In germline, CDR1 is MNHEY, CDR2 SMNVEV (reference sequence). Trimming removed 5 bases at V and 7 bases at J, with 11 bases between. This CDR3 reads CASSGGQNEAFF. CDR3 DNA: TGTGCCAGCAGTGGAGGACAAAATGAAGCTTTCTTT.

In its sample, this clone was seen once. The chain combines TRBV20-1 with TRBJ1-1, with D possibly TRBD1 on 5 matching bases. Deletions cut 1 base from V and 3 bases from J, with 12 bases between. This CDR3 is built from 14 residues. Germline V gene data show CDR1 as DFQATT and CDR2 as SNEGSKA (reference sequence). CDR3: CSARGDRVDTEAFF. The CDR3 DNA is TGCAGTGCTAGAGGGGACCGTGTGGACACTGAAGCTTTCTTT.

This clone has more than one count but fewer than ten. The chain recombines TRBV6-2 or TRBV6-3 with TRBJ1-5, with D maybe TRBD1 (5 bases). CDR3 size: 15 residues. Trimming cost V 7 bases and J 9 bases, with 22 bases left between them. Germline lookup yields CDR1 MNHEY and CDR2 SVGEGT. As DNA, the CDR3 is TGTGCCAGCACCTCGAGGGTTGGAAGGGACCGGCCCCAGCATTTT. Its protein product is CASTSRVGRDRPQHF.

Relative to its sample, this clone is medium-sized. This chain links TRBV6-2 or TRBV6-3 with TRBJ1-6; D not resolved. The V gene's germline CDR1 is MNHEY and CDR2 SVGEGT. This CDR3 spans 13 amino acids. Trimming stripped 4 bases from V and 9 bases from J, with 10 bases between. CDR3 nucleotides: TGTGCCAGCAGTTCACGAGAAGTTTCACCCCTCCACTTT. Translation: CASSSREVSPLHF.

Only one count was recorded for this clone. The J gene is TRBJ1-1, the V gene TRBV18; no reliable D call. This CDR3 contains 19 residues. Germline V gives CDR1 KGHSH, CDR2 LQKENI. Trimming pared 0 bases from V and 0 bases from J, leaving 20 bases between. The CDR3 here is CASSPPLVGFDNLNTEAFF. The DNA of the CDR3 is TGTGCCAGCTCACCACCCTTGGTTGGGTTCGACAATTTGAACACTGAAGCTTTCTTT.

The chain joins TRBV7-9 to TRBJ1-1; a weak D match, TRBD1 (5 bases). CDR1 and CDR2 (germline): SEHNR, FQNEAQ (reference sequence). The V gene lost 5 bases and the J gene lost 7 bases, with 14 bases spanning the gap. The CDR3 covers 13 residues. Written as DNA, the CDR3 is TGTGCCAGCAGCGGACCGGGACCGAATGAAGCTTTCTTT. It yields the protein CASSGPGPNEAFF.